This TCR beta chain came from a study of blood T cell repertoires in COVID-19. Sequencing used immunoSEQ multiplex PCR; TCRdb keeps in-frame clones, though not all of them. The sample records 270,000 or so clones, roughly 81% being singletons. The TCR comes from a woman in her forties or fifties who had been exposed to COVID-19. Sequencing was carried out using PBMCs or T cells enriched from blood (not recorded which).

CDR3 residues: CASSAPGTGGTEAFF. The DNA of the CDR3 is TGTGCCAGCAGCGCGCCGGGAACAGGGGGCACTGAAGCTTTCTTT. This rearrangement joins TRBV5-8 to TRBJ1-1; TRBD1 agrees at 8 bases. The CDR3 spans 15 residues. V lost 4 bases and J lost 4; bases outside the gene matches: 9. The V gene's germline CDR1 is SGHTS and CDR2 YDEGEE. Variable domain in full (rest from reference TRBV5-8 and TRBJ1-1): EAGVTQSPTHLIKTRGQQATLRCSPISGHTSVYWYQQALGLGLQFLLWYDEGEERNRGNFPPRFSGRQFPNYSSELNVNALELEDSALYLCASSAPGTGGTEAFFGQGTRLTVV.